This entry is about one T cell receptor beta chain. The target antigen is unknown. It may be a read error: a sequence one base away is much more abundant. The data were obtained in a study of molecular identifiers for immune sequencing clone quantification. Study-wide points: In naive cells, under 1% of molecules belonged to clones above 20 RNA copies, against over 98% in effector cells.

Looked up from germline, CDR1 is MNHEY and CDR2 is SVGEGT. The CDR3 is made up of 16 amino acids. V shed 0 bases and J shed 4 bases, with 15 bases lying between them. From the PCR reads, TCRdb called clonotypes with MiXCR, one entry per CDR3 protein. The sample has nearly 650,000 distinct CDR3 sequences, over 25% seen once. The source is a human donor in good health. Some libraries in this study had Jurkat cell RNA spiked in. The chain is built from TRBV6-2 or TRBV6-3 and TRBJ1-1, with D hard to call. What was sequenced was naive CD8+ T cells from blood, with Jurkat cell RNA spiked in. Described subset: FACS-sorted CD8+CD4-CCR7+CD45RA+ naive T cells. The CDR3 loop is CASSYSAASMSTEAFF. The CDR3 DNA follows: TGTGCCAGCAGTTACTCGGCTGCCTCTATGAGCACTGAAGCTTTCTTT.